This TCR beta chain stems from a study of human versus mouse CDR3 diversity and MHC coevolution. Study-wide findings and caveats: Roughly 1.5 million TCR beta clonotypes were estimated for humans, the largest repertoire. Human T cells were selected on several MHC II alleles. Clonal inequality was lowest in most of the three human donors.

Some clones are missing from TCRdb's copy, which holds only in-frame ones; the method was immunoSEQ multiplex PCR. This table holds around 74,000 clones, about 90% found once. The CDR3 has 17 residues. The V end lost 4 bases, the J end lost 0 bases, and 17 bases lay between the germline ends. CDR1 SGHRS and CDR2 YFSETQ come from the germline V gene. Naive CD4 T cells were sorted as CD45RO-negative, CD62L-positive. About this clone itself: Its antigen is undetermined.

The V call is TRBV5-1, the J call TRBJ1-3; no reliable D call. Sequences were obtained from naive CD4+ T cells from blood. Indicated subset: CD45RO-negative CD62L-positive naive CD4 T cells. This TCR was sampled from a person between 30 and 69 years old in good health. CDR3 sequence: CASSTGNRNSSGNTIYF. The DNA for the CDR3 is TGCGCCAGCAGCACCGGTAACCGTAATAGCTCTGGAAACACCATATATTTT.